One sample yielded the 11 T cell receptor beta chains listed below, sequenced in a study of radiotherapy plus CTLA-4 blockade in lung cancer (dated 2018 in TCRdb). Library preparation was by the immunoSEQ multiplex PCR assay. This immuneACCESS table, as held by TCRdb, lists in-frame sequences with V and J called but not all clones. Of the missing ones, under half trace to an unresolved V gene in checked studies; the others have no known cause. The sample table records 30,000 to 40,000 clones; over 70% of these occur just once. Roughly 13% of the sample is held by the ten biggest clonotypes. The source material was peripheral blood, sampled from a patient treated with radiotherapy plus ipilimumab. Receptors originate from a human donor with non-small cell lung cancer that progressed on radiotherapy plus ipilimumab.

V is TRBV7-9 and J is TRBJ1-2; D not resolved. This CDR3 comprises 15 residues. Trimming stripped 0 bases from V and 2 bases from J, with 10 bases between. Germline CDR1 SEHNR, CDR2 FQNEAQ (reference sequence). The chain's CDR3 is CASSLAAGQNYGYTF. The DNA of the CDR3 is TGTGCCAGCAGCTTAGCGGCCGGCCAGAACTATGGCTACACCTTC.

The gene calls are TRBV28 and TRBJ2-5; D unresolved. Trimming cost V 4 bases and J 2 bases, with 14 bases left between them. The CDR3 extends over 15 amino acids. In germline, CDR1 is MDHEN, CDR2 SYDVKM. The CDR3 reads CASSSPRMGQETQYF. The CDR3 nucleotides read TGTGCCAGCAGTTCCCCTAGGATGGGTCAAGAGACCCAGTACTTC.

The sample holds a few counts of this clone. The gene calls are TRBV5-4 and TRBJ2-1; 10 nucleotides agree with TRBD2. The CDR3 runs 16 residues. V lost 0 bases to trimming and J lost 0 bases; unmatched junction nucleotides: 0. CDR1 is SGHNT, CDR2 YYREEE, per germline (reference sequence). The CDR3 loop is CASSLASGSSYNEQFF. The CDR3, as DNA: TGTGCCAGCAGCTTGGCTAGCGGGAGCTCCTACAATGAGCAGTTCTTC.

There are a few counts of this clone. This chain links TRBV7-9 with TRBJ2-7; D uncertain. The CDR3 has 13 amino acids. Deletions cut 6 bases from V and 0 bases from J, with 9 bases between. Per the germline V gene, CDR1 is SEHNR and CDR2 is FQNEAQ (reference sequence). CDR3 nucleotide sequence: TGTGCCAGCAGTTCACAGAGCTCCTACGAGCAGTACTTC. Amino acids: CASSSQSSYEQYF.

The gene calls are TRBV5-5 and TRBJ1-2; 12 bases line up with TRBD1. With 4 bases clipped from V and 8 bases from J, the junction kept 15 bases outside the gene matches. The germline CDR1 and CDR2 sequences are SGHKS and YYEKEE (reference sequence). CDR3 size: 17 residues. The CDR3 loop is CASSLDLGGQGANGYTF. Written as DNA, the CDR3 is TGTGCCAGCAGCCTGGACTTGGGGGGACAGGGGGCTAACGGCTACACCTTC.

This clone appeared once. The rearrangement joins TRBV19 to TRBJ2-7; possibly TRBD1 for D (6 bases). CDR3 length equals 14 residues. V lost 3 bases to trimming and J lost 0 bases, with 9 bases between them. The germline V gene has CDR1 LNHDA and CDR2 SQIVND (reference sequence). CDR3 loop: CASSMTGTSYEQYF. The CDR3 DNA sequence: TGTGCCAGTAGTATGACAGGAACCTCCTACGAGCAGTACTTC.

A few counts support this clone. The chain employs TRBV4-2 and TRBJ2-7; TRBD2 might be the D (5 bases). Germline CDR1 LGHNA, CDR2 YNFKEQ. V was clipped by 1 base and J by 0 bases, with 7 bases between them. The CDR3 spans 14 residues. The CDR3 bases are TGTGCCAGCAGCCAAGGTGAGGGCTCCTACGAGCAGTACTTC. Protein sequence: CASSQGEGSYEQYF.

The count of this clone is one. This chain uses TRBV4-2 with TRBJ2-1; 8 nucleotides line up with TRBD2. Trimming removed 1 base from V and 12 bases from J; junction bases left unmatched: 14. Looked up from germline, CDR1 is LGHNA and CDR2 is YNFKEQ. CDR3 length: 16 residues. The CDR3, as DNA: TGTGCCAGCAGCCAAGCGGGGCGGGGGGACCCTCGGGGGCAGTTCTTC. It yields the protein CASSQAGRGDPRGQFF.

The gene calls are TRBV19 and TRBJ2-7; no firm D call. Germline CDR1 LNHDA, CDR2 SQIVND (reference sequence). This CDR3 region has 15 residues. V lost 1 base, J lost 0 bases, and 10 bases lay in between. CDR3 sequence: CASSIGGSSSYEQYF. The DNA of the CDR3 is TGTGCCAGTAGTATAGGGGGAAGCAGCTCCTACGAGCAGTACTTC. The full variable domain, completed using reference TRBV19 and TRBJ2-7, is DGGITQSPKYLFRKEGQNVTLSCEQNLNHDAMYWYRQDPGQGLRLIYYSQIVNDFQKGDIAEGYSVSREKKESFPLTVTSAQKNPTAFYLCASSIGGSSSYEQYFGPGTRLTVT.

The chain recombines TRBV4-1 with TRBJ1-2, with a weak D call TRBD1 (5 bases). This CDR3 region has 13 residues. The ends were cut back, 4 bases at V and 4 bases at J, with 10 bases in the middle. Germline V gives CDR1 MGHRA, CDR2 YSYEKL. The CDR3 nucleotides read TGCGCCAGCAGCCGCATCGGGGGCTATGGCTACACCTTC. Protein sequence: CASSRIGGYGYTF.

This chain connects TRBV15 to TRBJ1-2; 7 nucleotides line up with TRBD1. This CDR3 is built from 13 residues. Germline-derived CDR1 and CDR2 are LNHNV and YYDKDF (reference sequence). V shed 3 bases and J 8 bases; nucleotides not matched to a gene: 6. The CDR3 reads CATSSRTGSGYTF. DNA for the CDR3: TGTGCCACCAGCAGCCGGACAGGATCGGGCTACACCTTC.